This T cell receptor beta chain was obtained from a study of Ad26.COV2.S vaccination and SARS-CoV-2 variants. The germline V gene has CDR1 DFQATT and CDR2 SNEGSKA (reference sequence). Trimming took 3 bases from V and 2 from J, leaving 14 bases between them. The CDR3 consists of 14 residues. Using immunoSEQ multiplex PCR, the repertoire was profiled, and TCRdb retains in-frame clones only, with some absent. The table lists about 400,000 clones, about 90% of them singletons. Treatment: 15 to 20 received Ad26.COV2.S at low or high dose, single or two shots; 5 received placebo; per-sample allocation not given. Sample collection was performed on day 63 after the first vaccine or placebo injection.

V gene TRBV20-1 combines with J gene TRBJ2-7, with D possibly being TRBD2 (6 bases). This specimen was peripheral blood, taken in a trial of Ad26.COV2.S vaccine versus placebo. This receptor was taken from a person aged 18-65 years who received the Ad26.COV2.S COVID-19 vaccine or a placebo. The DNA for the CDR3 is TGCAGTGCTAGTTCGGCTAGCGTCGCCTACGAGCAGTACTTC. Translated, it gives CSASSASVAYEQYF.